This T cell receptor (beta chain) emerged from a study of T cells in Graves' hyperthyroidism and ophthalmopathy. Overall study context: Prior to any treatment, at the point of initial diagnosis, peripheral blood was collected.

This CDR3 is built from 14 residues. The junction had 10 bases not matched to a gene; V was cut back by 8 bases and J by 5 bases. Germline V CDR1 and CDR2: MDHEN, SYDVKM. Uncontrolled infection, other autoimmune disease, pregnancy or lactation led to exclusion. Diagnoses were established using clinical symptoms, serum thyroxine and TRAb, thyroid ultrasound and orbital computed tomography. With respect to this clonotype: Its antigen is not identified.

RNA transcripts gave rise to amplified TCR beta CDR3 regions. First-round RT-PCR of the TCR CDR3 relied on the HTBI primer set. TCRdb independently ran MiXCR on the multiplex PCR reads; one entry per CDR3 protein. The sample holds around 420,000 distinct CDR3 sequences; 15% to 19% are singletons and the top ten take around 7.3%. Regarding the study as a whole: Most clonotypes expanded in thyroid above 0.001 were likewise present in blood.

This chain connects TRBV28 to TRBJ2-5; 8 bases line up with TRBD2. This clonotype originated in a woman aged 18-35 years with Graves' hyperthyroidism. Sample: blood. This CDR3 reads CASQDSGERETQYF. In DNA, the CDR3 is TGTGCCAGCCAGGATAGCGGGGAGCGGGAGACCCAGTACTTC.